This entry describes one TCR beta chain. This CDR3 is built from 14 residues. Looked up from germline, CDR1 is LNHDA and CDR2 is SQIVND (reference sequence). V was clipped by 5 bases and J by 0 bases; unmatched bases: 3. This sample is part of a study of cytomegalovirus exposure and HLA in healthy donors. About the study: Earlier, 150 million to 200 million T cells were analyzed, and fewer than 120 million unique TCR beta sequences were found among them.

Primers: 60 Vbeta forward and 13 Jbeta reverse. Using immunoSEQ multiplex PCR, the repertoire was profiled, and TCRdb retains in-frame clones only, with some absent. The sample holds 45,000 to 60,000 clones, around three quarters seen once. V gene TRBV19 combines with J gene TRBJ1-1; 7 nucleotides agree with TRBD1. Sequenced: PBMCs. The receptor was derived from a man aged 25-45 years in good health and CMV-seropositive. DNA of the CDR3: TGTGCCAGTAGTTGGACAGGCTTGAACACTGAAGCTTTCTTT. Translated, it gives CASSWTGLNTEAFF.